This entry lists 27 T cell receptor beta chains sequenced from one sample in a study of blood T cell repertoires in COVID-19. Produced via immunoSEQ multiplex PCR; TCRdb's table is partial and in-frame only. Of roughly 50,000 clones listed, around nine tenths were seen once; the top ten hold around an eighth. Sequenced input: peripheral blood. The receptors were sampled from a woman aged 60 to 75 with active COVID-19.

CDR3 protein: CSSPTGETQYF. The CDR3 bases are TGCAGCTCTCCGACCGGGGAGACCCAGTACTTC. The gene calls are TRBV20-1 and TRBJ2-5; no clear D gene. This CDR3 has 11 residues. In germline, CDR1 is DFQATT, CDR2 SNEGSKA (reference sequence).

V is TRBV3-1 (or the pseudogene TRBV3-2) and J is TRBJ2-3; D not certain. Trimming took 3 bases from V and 0 from J, leaving 7 bases between them. The CDR3 runs to 14 residues. CDR1 and CDR2 (germline): LGHDT, YNNKEL (reference sequence). The chain's CDR3 is CASSHYISTDTQYF. CDR3 in DNA: TGTGCCAGCAGCCATTACATAAGCACAGATACGCAGTATTTT.

CDR3 sequence reads: CASSSQQERQAFF. The CDR3 DNA is TGTGCCAGCAGCTCGCAACAGGAAAGACAAGCTTTCTTT. This chain joins TRBV7-8 and TRBJ1-1; maybe TRBD1 (5 bases). Germline CDR1 SGHVS, CDR2 FQNEAQ. The V gene lost 4 bases and the J gene lost 9 bases, with 15 bases spanning the gap. CDR3 length: 13 residues.

This chain links TRBV21-1 with TRBJ2-3; the table's D call TRBD2 went unverified against the DNA. TRBV21-1 is a recognized pseudogene. The CDR3 consists of 13 residues. The CDR3 bases are TGTGCCAGCAGCAACGGGGAGGTCCATACGCAGTATTTT. This sequence encodes CASSNGEVHTQYF.

V gene TRBV5-6 combines with J gene TRBJ2-2; TRBD2 is a possible D gene (7 bases). The germline V gene encodes CDR1 SGHDT and CDR2 YYEEEE. The CDR3 loop spans 15 amino acids. Trimming stripped 6 bases from V and 4 bases from J, with 16 bases between. CDR3 coding DNA: TGTGCCAGCATCAAAAGGGGGGGTGCCACCGGGGAGCTGTTTTTT. Protein sequence: CASIKRGGATGELFF.

This clone has only a few counts. The V gene is TRBV1, the J gene TRBJ1-1. TRBV1 is described as a pseudogene. The CDR3 length is 17 residues. DNA of the CDR3: TGCACCAGCAGCCAAGAAAGGTGTGGAGTAAGGAACACTGAAGCTTTCTTT. It specifies CTSSQERCGVRNTEAFF.

The rearrangement links TRBV2 to TRBJ1-5, with 10 bases aligning to TRBD1. Trimming took 6 bases from V and 6 from J; bases not matched to a gene: 2. The germline V gene has CDR1 SNHLY and CDR2 FYNNEI. CDR3 length: 13 amino acids. The DNA of the CDR3 is TGTGCCAGCAGGGGACAGGGGAGTCAGCCCCAGCATTTT. Its protein product is CASRGQGSQPQHF.

This sequence joins TRBV3-1 (or the pseudogene TRBV3-2) and TRBJ2-3, with TRBD2 identical over 11 bases. Losses at the gene ends were 4 bases for V and 6 bases for J; bases not matched to a gene: 9. The germline V gene has CDR1 LGHDT and CDR2 YNNKEL (reference sequence). The CDR3 length is 16 residues. CDR3 protein: CASSRVAGGQSDTQYF. The CDR3 DNA is TGTGCCAGCAGCCGAGTAGCGGGGGGGCAATCCGATACGCAGTATTTT.

The V and J genes are TRBV7-2 and TRBJ1-2; D perhaps matches TRBD1 (5 bases). The CDR3 sequence is 15 residues long. V was trimmed by 5 bases and J by 0 bases, leaving 13 bases between them. CDR1 and CDR2 from the germline V gene are SGHTA and FQGNSA. The DNA for the CDR3 is TGTGCCAGCAGCCTCATGGCGACAGCTAACTATGGCTACACCTTC. As protein: CASSLMATANYGYTF. The full variable domain, rest sourced from reference TRBV7-2 and TRBJ1-2, is GAGVSQSPSNKVTEKGKDVELRCDPISGHTALYWYRQSLGQGLEFLIYFQGNSAPDKSGLPSDRFSAERTGGSVSTLTIQRTQQEDSAVYLCASSLMATANYGYTFGSGTRLTVV.

This clone has a single count. This chain connects TRBV19 to TRBJ2-5; maybe TRBD2 (5 bases). V was cut by 5 bases and J by 2 bases, with 9 bases left in between. This CDR3 spans 13 amino acids. Germline V gene lookup returns CDR1 LNHDA and CDR2 SQIVND (reference sequence). The CDR3 loop is CASSDSGQETQYF. The CDR3 DNA follows: TGTGCCAGTAGTGACTCGGGGCAAGAGACCCAGTACTTC.

The chain employs TRBV11-2 and TRBJ2-3; D uncertain. V was shortened by 6 bases and J by 9 bases, with 16 bases between the two germline ends. In germline, CDR1 is SGHAT, CDR2 FQNNGV. This CDR3 has 13 residues. The CDR3 DNA sequence: TGTGCCAGCAGAGTCTCGACTGACTTAACGCAGTATTTT. Translating it yields CASRVSTDLTQYF.

This clone was seen once. This chain connects TRBV15 to TRBJ2-1; D might be TRBD1 (6 bases). The germline V and J ends were trimmed by 5 bases and 4 bases, with 18 bases remaining between them. Germline V gene sequence: CDR1 LNHNV, CDR2 YYDKDF (reference sequence). CDR3 length equals 16 residues. The CDR3 reads CATSRSGRTVYNEQFF. CDR3 nucleotides: TGTGCCACCAGCCGCTCTGGCAGGACAGTATACAATGAGCAGTTCTTC.

This chain uses TRBV5-8 with TRBJ2-7; maybe TRBD2 (6 bases). Germline CDR1 reads SGHTS; CDR2 reads YDEGEE. The CDR3 totals 15 residues. The germline V and J ends were trimmed by 2 bases and 2 bases, with 14 bases remaining between them. The DNA of the CDR3 is TGTGCCAGCAGCTTAGGGACTCTTCTTACCTACGAGCAGTACTTC. Encoded protein: CASSLGTLLTYEQYF.

The chain links TRBV28 to TRBJ1-2; D is unresolved. The germline V gene encodes CDR1 MDHEN and CDR2 SYDVKM. Trimming stripped 3 bases from V and 4 bases from J, with 15 bases between. The CDR3 totals 15 residues. The CDR3 spells CASSFSSGMFYGYTF. The CDR3 region has the DNA TGTGCCAGCAGTTTCTCTTCCGGGATGTTCTATGGCTACACCTTC.

This clone came up a few times. The chain carries TRBV5-5 and TRBJ2-7; 7 nucleotides line up with TRBD2. The CDR3 sequence is 16 residues long. Germline CDR1 reads SGHKS; CDR2 reads YYEKEE (reference sequence). V lost 0 bases and J lost 6; bases outside the gene matches: 12. The CDR3 DNA follows: TGTGCCAGCAGCTTGGCCGCGGGGGAACTCCTAGGCGAGCAGTACTTC. Residues: CASSLAAGELLGEQYF.

V usage is TRBV24-1 and J usage is TRBJ2-2, with 9 bases that match TRBD1. J was trimmed by 7 bases and V by 9 bases; bases with no gene match: 5. The CDR3 covers 13 residues. The V gene's germline CDR1 is KGHDR and CDR2 SFDVKD. The CDR3 loop reads CATSTGGGGELFF. In nucleotides, the CDR3 is TGTGCCACCTCAACAGGGGGCGGCGGGGAGCTGTTTTTT.

This chain links TRBV5-1 with TRBJ2-3, with 7 bases that match TRBD1. The V segment lost 7 bases and the J segment 6 bases; nucleotides outside the gene matches: 14. Germline V gives CDR1 SGHRS, CDR2 YFSETQ. The length of the CDR3 is 15 residues. The CDR3 spells CASGPGVQGIDTQYF. CDR3 in DNA: TGCGCCAGCGGCCCCGGTGTACAGGGGATCGATACGCAGTATTTT.

In DNA form, the CDR3 reads TGTGCCAGCAGTGAACAAGCCGGGCCGTGGACTGCTTTCTTT. The encoded protein is CASSEQAGPWTAFF. The chain combines TRBV6-1 with TRBJ1-1; D gene ambiguous. CDR3 length equals 14 residues. V was pared by 2 bases and J by 11 bases, with 18 bases between. Germline V gives CDR1 MNHNS, CDR2 SASEGT.

A single count supports this clone. The J gene is TRBJ1-1, the V gene TRBV2, with TRBD1 matching over 7 bases. The CDR3 runs to 14 residues. V shed 5 bases, J shed 1 base, and the junction held 4 bases outside the gene matches. Per the germline V gene, CDR1 is SNHLY and CDR2 is FYNNEI. The CDR3 reads CASSSRTGNTEAFF. The DNA for the CDR3 is TGTGCCAGCAGTTCCCGGACAGGGAACACTGAAGCTTTCTTT. The full variable domain, rest sourced from reference TRBV2 and TRBJ1-1, is EPEVTQTPSHQVTQMGQEVILRCVPISNHLYFYWYRQILGQKVEFLVSFYNNEISEKSEIFDDQFSVERPDGSNFTLKIRSTKLEDSAMYFCASSSRTGNTEAFFGQGTRLTVV.

This clone was detected once. Other DNA sequences in the sample encode the same CDR3. The chain recombines TRBV11-2 with TRBJ2-2, with 9 bases fitting TRBD1. Germline assignment: CDR1 SGHAT and CDR2 FQNNGV. Trimming took 3 bases from V and 3 from J; bases not matched to a gene: 2. The CDR3 totals 15 residues. The CDR3 region is CASSLGTGYTGELFF. The CDR3 bases are TGTGCCAGCAGCTTGGGGACAGGGTACACCGGGGAGCTGTTTTTT.

This clone was counted once. The gene calls are TRBV6-4 and TRBJ2-7; 7 bases line up with TRBD1. The germline V gene encodes CDR1 MRHNA and CDR2 SNTAGT. This CDR3 has 15 residues. With V trimmed by 4 bases and J by 0 bases, 6 bases remained unmatched. CDR3 coding DNA: TGTGCCAGCAGTGTTGGGACAGAAGGCTCCTACGAGCAGTACTTC. Translating gives CASSVGTEGSYEQYF.

This clone is a singleton in its sample. A far larger clone is a single base away, which makes a read error likely. The CDR3 region has the DNA TGCGCCAGCAGGGAAGGGGGTGAGCAGTTCTTC. Its translation is CASREGGEQFF. This chain links TRBV10-1 with TRBJ2-1; weak D call: TRBD1 (6 bases). CDR1 and CDR2 from the germline V gene are WNHNN and SYGVQD (reference sequence). The CDR3 extends over 11 amino acids. Trimming stripped 6 bases from V and 9 bases from J, with 9 bases between.

As regards this clone: One end of the junction fails to match germline, which may point to a read error. The chain links TRBV11-3 to TRBJ2-1; 12 bases agree with TRBD2. This CDR3 has 15 amino acids. Germline V gives CDR1 SGHNT, CDR2 YENEEA. The chain's CDR3 is CASSFGLAGYSEQFF. CDR3 nucleotides: TGTGCCAGCAGCTTTGGACTAGCGGGGTACAGTGAGCAGTTCTTC.

The chain is built from TRBV5-4 and TRBJ2-7; TRBD2 aligns across 10 bases. CDR3 length: 18 residues. Per germline, CDR1 SGHNT and CDR2 YYREEE (reference sequence). V trimming: 2 bases; J trimming: 7 bases; junction bases outside the gene matches: 18. CDR3 protein: CASSLVVLAGAGGGEQYF. CDR3 DNA sequence: TGTGCCAGCAGCTTAGTGGTGCTAGCGGGGGCTGGGGGAGGGGAGCAGTACTTC.

The rearrangement links TRBV18 to TRBJ2-3, with TRBD2 matching over 13 bases. Per the germline V gene, CDR1 is KGHSH and CDR2 is LQKENI. J was trimmed by 0 bases and V by 3 bases; bases with no gene match: 9. CDR3 length equals 19 residues. CDR3 in amino acids: CASSPKTSGGILSTDTQYF. The CDR3 nucleotides are TGTGCCAGCTCACCGAAGACTAGCGGGGGGATACTTAGCACAGATACGCAGTATTTT.

The chain couples TRBV10-3 to TRBJ1-2; 8 nucleotides align to TRBD1. CDR3 length: 12 residues. V was pared by 3 bases and J by 11 bases, with 5 bases of the junction left unmatched. CDR1 and CDR2 from the germline V gene are ENHRY and SYGVKD. This chain's CDR3 is CAISDRGPFYTF. Written as DNA, the CDR3 is TGTGCCATCAGTGACAGGGGGCCATTTTACACCTTC.

The V call is TRBV6-5, the J call TRBJ1-1; the D gene is possibly TRBD1 (6 bases). Germline assignment: CDR1 MNHEY and CDR2 SVGAGI. Trimming shortened V by 4 bases and J by 3 bases, and 18 bases separated the two germline ends. The CDR3 runs to 16 residues. DNA of the CDR3: TGTGCCAGCAGTTCCTACGACAGGCGGGAGTACACTGAAGCTTTCTTT. Amino acid sequence: CASSSYDRREYTEAFF.